Presented here are 11 T cell receptor beta chains from one specimen sequenced in a study of blood T cell repertoires in COVID-19. Assay: immunoSEQ multiplex PCR; the TCRdb copy retains only in-frame clones and omits some. The data show approximately 230,000 clones, with around nine tenths seen just once and around 4% held by the top ten. Sequencing was done on a sample of PBMCs or T cells enriched from blood (not recorded which). The source is a woman aged 25 to 39 who had recovered from COVID-19.

The CDR3 DNA sequence: TGTGCCAGCAGCGTCACTAGCTCCAGTCGCTACGAGCAGTACTTC. It translates to CASSVTSSSRYEQYF. This chain connects TRBV7-2 to TRBJ2-7; tentatively, D is TRBD2 (6 bases). This CDR3 has 15 residues. The germline V and J ends were trimmed by 5 bases and 3 bases, with 17 bases remaining between them. Germline CDR1 SGHTA, CDR2 FQGNSA.

The genes are TRBV7-9 and TRBJ2-1; 10 nucleotides match TRBD1. Trimming at V came to 11 bases and at J to 9 bases, leaving 13 bases not matched to a gene. The germline V gene encodes CDR1 SEHNR and CDR2 FQNEAQ (reference sequence). The CDR3 is made up of 14 amino acids. CDR3 in DNA: TGTGCCGGACGCAGCGGGACAGGGGATCGTGAGCAGTTCTTC. Its protein product is CAGRSGTGDREQFF. The whole variable domain, filled in from reference TRBV7-9 and TRBJ2-1, reads DTGVSQNPRHKITKRGQNVTFRCDPISEHNRLYWYRQTLGQGPEFLTYFQNEAQLEKSRLLSDRFSAERPKGSFSTLEIQRTEQGDSAMYLCAGRSGTGDREQFFGPGTRLTVL.

This chain links TRBV6-6 with TRBJ1-2, with a weak D call TRBD1 (6 bases). CDR3 length: 16 residues. CDR1 and CDR2 (germline): MNHNY, SVGAGI (reference sequence). Trimming pared 5 bases from V and 4 bases from J, leaving 20 bases between. The CDR3 loop reads CASSTEGQLLLYGYTF. The CDR3 nucleotides read TGTGCCAGCAGTACAGAAGGACAGCTCCTCCTCTATGGCTACACCTTC.

The rearrangement joins TRBV9 to TRBJ2-1, with TRBD2 identical over 7 bases. The V segment lost 1 base and the J segment 7 bases; nucleotides outside the gene matches: 11. The germline V gene encodes CDR1 SGDLS and CDR2 YYNGEE. This CDR3 region has 16 residues. CDR3 loop: CASSVLPGGSRNEQFF. The DNA of the CDR3 is TGTGCCAGCAGCGTACTCCCAGGCGGGAGCAGGAATGAGCAGTTCTTC.

The rearrangement uses TRBV11-1 and TRBJ2-1, with D possibly TRBD1 on 5 matching bases. V was clipped by 5 bases and J by 0 bases, with 14 bases between them. The CDR3 contains 16 residues. Per the germline V gene, CDR1 is SGHAT and CDR2 is FQDESV (reference sequence). In DNA, the CDR3 is TGTGCCAGCAGCGTGGATAGGGGCAACTCCTACAATGAGCAGTTCTTC. Translation: CASSVDRGNSYNEQFF. The whole variable domain, filled in from reference TRBV11-1 and TRBJ2-1, reads EAEVAQSPRYKITEKSQAVAFWCDPISGHATLYWYRQILGQGPELLVQFQDESVVDDSQLPKDRFSAERLKGVDSTLKIQPAELGDSAMYLCASSVDRGNSYNEQFFGPGTRLTVL.

V is TRBV6-5 and J is TRBJ1-1; D possibly corresponds to TRBD1 (5 bases). CDR1 is MNHEY and CDR2 is SVGAGI in the germline V gene. V was pared by 2 bases and J by 5 bases, with 12 bases between. This CDR3 region has 14 residues. CDR3 protein: CASSYGGARTEAFF. The CDR3 region has the DNA TGTGCCAGCAGTTACGGAGGGGCGCGGACTGAAGCTTTCTTT.

Only a few counts were recorded for this clone. The chain combines TRBV15 with TRBJ1-3; 11 bases align to TRBD1. From germline, CDR1 is LNHNV and CDR2 YYDKDF (reference sequence). This CDR3 has 15 residues. V shed 0 bases and J 8 bases; nucleotides not matched to a gene: 3. The CDR3 sequence is CATSRDGTGGDTIYF. DNA of the CDR3: TGTGCCACCAGCAGAGACGGGACAGGGGGGGACACCATATATTTT.

This chain uses TRBV28 with TRBJ1-1; TRBD1 matches at 7 bases. V lost 5 bases, J lost 0 bases, and 6 bases stayed unmatched. Germline V gene lookup returns CDR1 MDHEN and CDR2 SYDVKM. The CDR3 sequence is 15 residues long. The CDR3 here is CASSVNRGLNTEAFF. CDR3 sequence (DNA): TGTGCCAGCAGTGTCAACAGGGGACTGAACACTGAAGCTTTCTTT.

This chain uses TRBV28 with TRBJ1-5; TRBD1 is a possible D gene (5 bases). The CDR3 has 12 residues. Trimming shortened V by 9 bases and J by 7 bases, and 13 bases separated the two germline ends. Per germline, CDR1 MDHEN and CDR2 SYDVKM. The chain's CDR3 is CARGRGGQPQHF. In DNA, the CDR3 is TGTGCCAGGGGAAGGGGAGGACAGCCCCAGCATTTT.

This rearrangement joins TRBV28 to TRBJ2-2; the match to TRBD2 covers 9 bases. The CDR3 loop spans 16 amino acids. Germline CDR1 and CDR2: MDHEN and SYDVKM. The J segment lost 4 bases and the V segment lost 10 bases, leaving 13 bases of the junction unmatched. CDR3 in amino acids: CATSQGGRAVTGELFF. For the CDR3, the DNA is TGTGCCACCTCACAGGGCGGGAGGGCCGTCACCGGGGAGCTGTTTTTT.

The CDR3 sequence is CASSAGTSGLATDTQYF. CDR3 nucleotide sequence: TGTGCCAGCAGCGCCGGGACTAGCGGTCTTGCCACAGATACGCAGTATTTT. This chain uses TRBV5-6 with TRBJ2-3, with TRBD2 matching 11 bases. Trimming at V came to 4 bases and at J to 2 bases, leaving 9 bases not matched to a gene. The CDR3 extends over 17 amino acids. Germline CDR1 reads SGHDT; CDR2 reads YYEEEE. The complete variable domain, with remaining parts taken from reference TRBV5-6 and TRBJ2-3, reads DAGVTQSPTHLIKTRGQQVTLRCSPKSGHDTVSWYQQALGQGPQFIFQYYEEEERQRGNFPDRFSGHQFPNYSSELNVNALLLGDSALYLCASSAGTSGLATDTQYFGPGTRLTVL.